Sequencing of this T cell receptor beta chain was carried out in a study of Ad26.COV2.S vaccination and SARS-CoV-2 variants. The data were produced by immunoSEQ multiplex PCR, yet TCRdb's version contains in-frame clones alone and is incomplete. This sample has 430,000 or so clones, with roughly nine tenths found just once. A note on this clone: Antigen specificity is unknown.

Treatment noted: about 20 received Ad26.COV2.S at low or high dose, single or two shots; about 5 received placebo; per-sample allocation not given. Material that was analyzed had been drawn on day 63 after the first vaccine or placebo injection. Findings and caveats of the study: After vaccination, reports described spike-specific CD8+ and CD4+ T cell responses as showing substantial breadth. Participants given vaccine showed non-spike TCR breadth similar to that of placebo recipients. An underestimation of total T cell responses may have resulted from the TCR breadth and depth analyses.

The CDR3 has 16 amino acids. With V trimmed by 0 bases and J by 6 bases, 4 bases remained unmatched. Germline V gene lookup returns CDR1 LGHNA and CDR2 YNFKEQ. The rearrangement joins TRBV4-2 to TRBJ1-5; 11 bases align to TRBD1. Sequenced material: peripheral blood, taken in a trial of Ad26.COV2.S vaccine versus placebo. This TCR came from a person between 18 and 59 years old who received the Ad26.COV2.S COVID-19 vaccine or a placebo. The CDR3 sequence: CASSQEGQGVAQPQHF. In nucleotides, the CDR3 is TGTGCCAGCAGCCAAGAGGGACAGGGGGTGGCTCAGCCCCAGCATTTT.